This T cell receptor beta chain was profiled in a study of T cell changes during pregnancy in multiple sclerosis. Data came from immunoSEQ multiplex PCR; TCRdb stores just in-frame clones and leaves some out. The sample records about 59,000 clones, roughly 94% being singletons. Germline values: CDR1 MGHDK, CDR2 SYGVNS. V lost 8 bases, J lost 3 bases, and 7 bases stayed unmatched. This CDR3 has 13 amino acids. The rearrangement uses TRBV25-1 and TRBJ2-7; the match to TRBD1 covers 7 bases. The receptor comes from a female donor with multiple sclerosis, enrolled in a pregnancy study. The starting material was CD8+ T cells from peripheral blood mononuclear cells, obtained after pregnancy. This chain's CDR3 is CASGDREYYEQYF. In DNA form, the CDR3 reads TGTGCCAGCGGAGACAGGGAATACTACGAGCAGTACTTC.